This T cell receptor beta chain was found in a study of blood T cell repertoires in COVID-19. It was during active infection that Seattle patients were enrolled and then longitudinally followed. Profiled with immunoSEQ multiplex PCR; TCRdb holds only in-frame clones, not every one. The data contain 60,000 to 75,000 clones, around 90% of them singletons. The receptor was derived from a man aged 40-49 years with COVID-19, enrolled during active disease. The sample comprised peripheral blood.

As DNA, the CDR3 is TGTGCCAGCAGTTTTACTGGGACAGGGCCCCAGTACTTC. Translated: CASSFTGTGPQYF. The chain links TRBV6-5 to TRBJ2-5; 9 nucleotides agree with TRBD1. Unmatched junction bases numbered 6, after V lost 4 bases and J lost 9 bases. CDR3 size: 13 residues. CDR1 is MNHEY, CDR2 SVGAGI, per germline.